Following are 8 T cell receptor beta chains from one sample sequenced in a study of T-cell memory formation after mild COVID-19. Via MiXCR, TCRdb re-called the 5' RACE reads, giving one row per CDR3 protein. This table has about 450,000 distinct CDR3 sequences, less than 25% appearing once. Material for sequencing was PBMCs or a T cell subset sorted from them (not recorded which). The receptors come from an adult woman who had mild COVID-19 (a few samples of this study predate the infection). Cell type and time point are not known.

The genes are TRBV7-9 and TRBJ2-3, with D possibly being TRBD1 (6 bases). Germline V gives CDR1 SEHNR, CDR2 FQNEAQ (reference sequence). There are 15 residues in the CDR3. Trimming left V 1 base short and J 1 base short, with 9 bases between. CDR3 sequence: CASSLDRDGTDTQYF. In nucleotides, the CDR3 is TGTGCCAGCAGCTTAGACAGGGACGGCACAGATACGCAGTATTTT. Full variable domain (outside the CDR3, taken from reference TRBV7-9 and TRBJ2-3): DTGVSQNPRHKITKRGQNVTFRCDPISEHNRLYWYRQTLGQGPEFLTYFQNEAQLEKSRLLSDRFSAERPKGSFSTLEIQRTEQGDSAMYLCASSLDRDGTDTQYFGPGTRLTVL.

This clonotype showed up just a few times. This chain joins TRBV5-5 and TRBJ2-4, with TRBD1 identical over 7 bases. CDR3 size: 14 residues. After removal of 0 bases from V and 9 bases from J, the junction contained 6 bases not matched to a gene. CDR1 and CDR2 from the germline V gene are SGHKS and YYEKEE (reference sequence). Here the CDR3 reads CASSLAVQGSIQYF. In DNA form, the CDR3 reads TGTGCCAGCAGCTTGGCGGTACAGGGGTCCATTCAGTACTTC.

The chain links TRBV19 to TRBJ1-5, with 8 bases matching TRBD1. V lost 3 bases and J lost 0; bases outside the gene matches: 4. CDR3 length: 16 residues. Germline CDR1 is LNHDA and CDR2 is SQIVND (reference sequence). CDR3 sequence: CASSIAGGSSNQPQHF. The CDR3 DNA reads as TGTGCCAGTAGTATCGCAGGGGGCTCTAGCAATCAGCCCCAGCATTTT.

This clonotype was counted between two and nine times. CDR3 in DNA: TGTGCCATCAGTGAGAGTACTGATTCACCCCTCCACTTT. Protein: CAISESTDSPLHF. The chain combines TRBV10-3 with TRBJ1-6; D is ambiguous. The CDR3 runs 13 residues. CDR1 is ENHRY and CDR2 is SYGVKD in the germline V gene. Trimming took off 2 bases at V and 8 bases at J, with 7 bases between the two ends.

The V call is TRBV15, the J call TRBJ2-7; D gene unclear. Germline CDR1 LNHNV, CDR2 YYDKDF (reference sequence). V gave up 0 bases and J gave up 0 bases, with 9 bases separating them. The length of the CDR3 is 15 residues. The CDR3 sequence: CATSRDQGVSYEQYF. The CDR3 DNA reads as TGTGCCACCAGCAGAGATCAAGGAGTCTCCTACGAGCAGTACTTC. The full variable domain, in which reference TRBV15 and TRBJ2-7 provide the parts outside the CDR3, is DAMVIQNPRYQVTQFGKPVTLSCSQTLNHNVMYWYQQKSSQAPKLLFHYYDKDFNNEADTPDNFQSRRPNTSFCFLDIRSPGLGDTAMYLCATSRDQGVSYEQYFGPGTRLTVT.

The genes are TRBV4-1 and TRBJ2-3; 14 nucleotides match TRBD2. Germline lookup yields CDR1 MGHRA and CDR2 YSYEKL. This CDR3 is built from 17 residues. The J segment lost 4 bases and the V segment lost 1 base, leaving 4 bases of the junction unmatched. CDR3 residues: CASSQVGTSGSADTQYF. The CDR3 DNA sequence: TGCGCCAGCAGCCAAGTGGGGACTAGCGGGAGCGCAGATACGCAGTATTTT.

CDR3 coding DNA: TGTGCCAGCAGTTACCCGATGACAGGGGGTTCGAATGAGCAGTTCTTC. Its protein product is CASSYPMTGGSNEQFF. The V call is TRBV6-2 or TRBV6-3, the J call TRBJ2-1; TRBD1 matches 9 bases. Germline lookup yields CDR1 MNHEY and CDR2 SVGEGT. The CDR3 sequence is 16 residues long. V shed 2 bases, J shed 7 bases, and the junction held 9 bases outside the gene matches.

Here the CDR3 reads CASSQGTLDEQYF. In DNA, the CDR3 is TGCGCCAGCAGCCAAGGAACCCTGGACGAGCAGTACTTC. This rearrangement joins TRBV4-3 to TRBJ2-7; D gene ambiguous. The germline V and J ends were trimmed by 1 base and 5 bases, with 9 bases remaining between them. The CDR3 extends over 13 amino acids. Germline CDR1 LGHNA, CDR2 YSLEER.